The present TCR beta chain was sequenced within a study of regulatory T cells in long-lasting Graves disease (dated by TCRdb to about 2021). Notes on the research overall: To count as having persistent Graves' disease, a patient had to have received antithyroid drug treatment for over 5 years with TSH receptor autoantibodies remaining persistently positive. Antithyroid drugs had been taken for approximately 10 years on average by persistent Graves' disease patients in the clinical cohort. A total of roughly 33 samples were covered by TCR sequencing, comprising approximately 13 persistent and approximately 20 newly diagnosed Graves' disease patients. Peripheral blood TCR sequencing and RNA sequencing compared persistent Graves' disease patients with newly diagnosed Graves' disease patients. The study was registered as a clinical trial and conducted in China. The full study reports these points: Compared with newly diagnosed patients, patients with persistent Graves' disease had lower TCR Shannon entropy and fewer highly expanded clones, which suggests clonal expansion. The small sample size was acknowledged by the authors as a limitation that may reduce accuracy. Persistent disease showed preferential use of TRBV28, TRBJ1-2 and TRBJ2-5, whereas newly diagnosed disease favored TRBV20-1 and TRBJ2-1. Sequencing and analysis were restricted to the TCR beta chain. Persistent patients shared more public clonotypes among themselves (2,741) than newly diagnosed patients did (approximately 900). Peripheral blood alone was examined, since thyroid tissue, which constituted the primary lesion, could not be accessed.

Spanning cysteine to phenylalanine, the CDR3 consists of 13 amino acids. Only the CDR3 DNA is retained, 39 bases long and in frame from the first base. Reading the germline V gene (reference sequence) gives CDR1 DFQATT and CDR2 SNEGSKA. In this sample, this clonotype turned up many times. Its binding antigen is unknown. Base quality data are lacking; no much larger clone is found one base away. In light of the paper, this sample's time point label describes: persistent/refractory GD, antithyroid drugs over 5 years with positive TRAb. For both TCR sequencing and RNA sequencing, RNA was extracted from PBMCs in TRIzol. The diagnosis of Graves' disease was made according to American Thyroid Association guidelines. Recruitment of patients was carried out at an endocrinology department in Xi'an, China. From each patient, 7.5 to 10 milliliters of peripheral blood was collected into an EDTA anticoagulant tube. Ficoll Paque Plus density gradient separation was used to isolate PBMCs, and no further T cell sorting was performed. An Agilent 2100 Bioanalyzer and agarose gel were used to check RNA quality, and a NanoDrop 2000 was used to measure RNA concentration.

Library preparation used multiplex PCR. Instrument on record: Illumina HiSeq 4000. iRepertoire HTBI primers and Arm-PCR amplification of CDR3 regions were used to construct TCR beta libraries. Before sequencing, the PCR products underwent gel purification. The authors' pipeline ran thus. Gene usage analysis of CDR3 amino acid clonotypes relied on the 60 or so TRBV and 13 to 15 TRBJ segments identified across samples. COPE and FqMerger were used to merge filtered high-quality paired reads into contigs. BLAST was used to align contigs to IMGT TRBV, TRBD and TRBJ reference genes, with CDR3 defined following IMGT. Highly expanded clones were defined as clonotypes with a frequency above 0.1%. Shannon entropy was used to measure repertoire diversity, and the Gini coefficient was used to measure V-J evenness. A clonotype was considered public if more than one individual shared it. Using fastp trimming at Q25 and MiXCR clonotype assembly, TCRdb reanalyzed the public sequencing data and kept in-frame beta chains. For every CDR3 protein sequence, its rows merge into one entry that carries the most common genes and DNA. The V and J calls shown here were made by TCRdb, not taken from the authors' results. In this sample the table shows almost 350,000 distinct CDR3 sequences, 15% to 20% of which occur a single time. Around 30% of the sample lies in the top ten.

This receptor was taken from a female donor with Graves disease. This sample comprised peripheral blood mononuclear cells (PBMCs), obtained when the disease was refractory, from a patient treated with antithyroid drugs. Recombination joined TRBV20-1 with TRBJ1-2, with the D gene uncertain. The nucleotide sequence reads TGCACTCCGGAGAGACAACCTCTATATGGCTACACCTTC. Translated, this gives CTPERQPLYGYTF.